This T cell receptor beta chain was sequenced during a study of Graves' ophthalmopathy and Graves' hyperthyroidism. Amplification of TCR beta CDR3 regions used RNA transcripts. Following a first-round RT-PCR that used HTBI primers, a second-round multiplex PCR was carried out. TCRdb processed the multiplex PCR reads anew with MiXCR; each CDR3 protein has one entry. The table shows hundreds of thousands of distinct CDR3 sequences, with 22% occurring only once. Germline CDR1 MDHEN, CDR2 SYDVKM. With 8 bases removed from V and 8 bases from J, the gap between germline ends came to 18 bases. The CDR3 has 13 residues.

Sequenced input: peripheral blood. J is TRBJ1-1 and V is TRBV28; D possibly corresponds to TRBD1 (5 bases). This sequence was found in a woman under 30 with stable Graves' hyperthyroidism. Some clones in this sample may be carry-over from other donors' samples. As DNA, the CDR3 is TGTGCCAGCTTTTCGGGGGGGATCACCGAAGCTTTCTTT. Translated, it gives CASFSGGITEAFF.